Listed here are 23 T cell receptor beta chains from one sample, sequenced in a study of blood T cell repertoires in COVID-19. The repertoire was sequenced with immunoSEQ multiplex PCR; TCRdb's copy has only in-frame clones and lacks some. Among some 170,000 clones, more than 80% were seen once, and the ten largest hold roughly 7.7%. The sample was peripheral blood. Receptors originate from an older woman with acute or convalescent COVID-19.

The chain couples TRBV6-5 to TRBJ2-7; no reliable D call. The germline gives CDR1 MNHEY, CDR2 SVGAGI. Trimming stripped 2 bases from V and 0 bases from J, with 5 bases between. The CDR3 extends over 13 amino acids. CDR3 sequence reads: CASSYANSYEQYF. The CDR3 coding sequence is TGTGCCAGCAGTTACGCTAACTCCTACGAGCAGTACTTC.

This clone is a singleton in its sample. Different DNA sequences within this sample yield the same CDR3. This chain connects TRBV9 to TRBJ1-2, with 12 bases lining up with TRBD1. CDR3 length: 17 amino acids. Germline CDR1 reads SGDLS; CDR2 reads YYNGEE. Germline trimming cut 2 bases from V and 0 bases from J; bases unmatched to any gene: 5. CDR3 loop: CASSVGTGGLANYGYTF. The CDR3 bases are TGTGCCAGCAGCGTCGGGACAGGGGGCCTAGCTAACTATGGCTACACCTTC.

The chain is built from TRBV11-1 and TRBJ2-7; D is perhaps TRBD2 (6 bases). The CDR3 extends over 15 amino acids. V lost 3 bases and J 0 bases, leaving 12 bases between the germline ends. CDR1 SGHAT and CDR2 FQDESV come from the germline V gene (reference sequence). The CDR3 DNA sequence: TGTGCCAGCAGCTTCGGTGGGGAGGCCTCCTACGAGCAGTACTTC. Its protein product is CASSFGGEASYEQYF.

V usage is TRBV6-5 and J usage is TRBJ2-5, with 8 bases matching TRBD2. The junction had 11 bases not matched to a gene; V was cut back by 6 bases and J by 5 bases. CDR1 is MNHEY and CDR2 is SVGAGI in the germline V gene. The CDR3 runs to 15 residues. CDR3 in DNA: TGTGCCAGCAGCGGGGGAGCGGGAGTAAGTGAGACCCAGTACTTC. Translated: CASSGGAGVSETQYF.

This clone was counted between two and nine times. The chain is built from TRBV12-3 or TRBV12-4 and TRBJ2-3, with D unclear. Trimming removed 8 bases from V and 6 bases from J, with 12 bases in between. The CDR3 runs 12 residues. CDR3 loop: CASLRAGDTQYF. The CDR3 coding sequence is TGTGCCAGCCTTAGAGCCGGGGATACGCAGTATTTT.

Only a few counts were recorded for this clone. In DNA form, the CDR3 reads TGTGCCAGCAGCTTAGCCCGACTAGCGGGAGAGGGGGGGAACTACAATGAGCAGTTCTTC. Protein: CASSLARLAGEGGNYNEQFF. V gene TRBV7-6 combines with J gene TRBJ2-1, with TRBD2 matching over 12 bases. V shed 0 bases and J 3 bases; nucleotides not matched to a gene: 12. This CDR3 contains 20 residues. In germline, CDR1 is SGHVS, CDR2 FNYEAQ.

V and J are TRBV6-2 or TRBV6-3 and TRBJ1-5, with 8 nucleotides matching TRBD1. This CDR3 is built from 15 residues. V dropped 2 bases and J dropped 2; count of bases not matched to a gene: 2. Germline V gene data show CDR1 as MNHEY and CDR2 as SVGEGT. The CDR3 coding sequence is TGTGCCAGCAGTTACCTGGGACAGGGCAATCAGCCCCAGCATTTT. Translated, it gives CASSYLGQGNQPQHF.

V usage is TRBV2 and J usage is TRBJ2-1; tentatively, D is TRBD2 (5 bases). Germline V gene sequence: CDR1 SNHLY, CDR2 FYNNEI. V was trimmed by 6 bases and J by 8 bases, leaving 8 bases between them. This CDR3 region has 11 residues. The CDR3 DNA sequence: TGTGCCAGCAGAGAGGGCCATGAGCAGTTCTTC. Translated, it gives CASREGHEQFF.

In DNA, the CDR3 is TGTGCCAGCAGCAGACCGGGACAGGGGGCCACTGAAGCTTTCTTT. This codes for CASSRPGQGATEAFF. V and J are TRBV7-8 and TRBJ1-1; 12 bases agree with TRBD1. The CDR3 has 15 residues. After removal of 5 bases from V and 4 bases from J, the junction contained 5 bases not matched to a gene. CDR1 is SGHVS, CDR2 FQNEAQ, per germline.

The rearrangement joins TRBV12-5 to TRBJ1-1; D ambiguous. Germline values: CDR1 LGHNT, CDR2 FRNRAP. The CDR3 loop spans 15 amino acids. V was trimmed by 7 bases and J by 2 bases, leaving 17 bases between them. CDR3 amino acids: CASASSRFGNTEAFF. The CDR3 DNA reads as TGTGCTAGTGCCTCTTCTAGGTTTGGAAACACTGAAGCTTTCTTT.

The chain links TRBV9 to TRBJ2-5, with 10 bases fitting TRBD1. This CDR3 has 14 residues. Germline trimming cut 4 bases from V and 5 bases from J; bases unmatched to any gene: 5. Germline CDR1 SGDLS, CDR2 YYNGEE. The chain's CDR3 is CASSFGQGVETQYF. CDR3 nucleotides: TGTGCCAGCAGCTTTGGACAGGGGGTTGAGACCCAGTACTTC.

V and J are TRBV5-1 and TRBJ2-1; D unclear. Trimming took off 3 bases at V and 6 bases at J, with 10 bases between the two ends. CDR1 and CDR2 from the germline V gene are SGHRS and YFSETQ. The CDR3 loop spans 13 amino acids. The CDR3 is CASSSLRSNEQFF. CDR3 sequence (DNA): TGCGCCAGCAGCTCCCTGCGGAGCAATGAGCAGTTCTTC.

The chain couples TRBV3-1 (or the pseudogene TRBV3-2) to TRBJ2-7, with D possibly matching TRBD2 (7 bases). CDR3 length equals 16 residues. Trimming pared 0 bases from V and 3 bases from J, leaving 15 bases between. The germline V gene has CDR1 LGHDT and CDR2 YNNKEL (reference sequence). This CDR3 reads CASSQESGASGYEQYF. The CDR3 nucleotides read TGTGCCAGCAGCCAAGAGTCGGGGGCTAGCGGCTACGAGCAGTACTTC.

The V and J genes are TRBV28 and TRBJ1-3; D not resolved. The CDR3 is 12 amino acids. V was clipped by 2 bases and J by 9 bases, with 8 bases between them. The germline V gene encodes CDR1 MDHEN and CDR2 SYDVKM. The CDR3 coding sequence is TGTGCCAGCAGTTTAGGAGTTGCCACCATATATTTT. Its protein is CASSLGVATIYF.

The chain is built from TRBV7-2 and TRBJ1-2; no definite D call. The germline gives CDR1 SGHTA, CDR2 FQGNSA. This CDR3 has 13 amino acids. V was trimmed by 7 bases and J by 8 bases, leaving 17 bases between them. For the CDR3, the DNA is TGTGCCAGCACCGGTGTGTCCCCAGGCGGCTACACCTTC. Amino acids: CASTGVSPGGYTF.

The gene calls are TRBV5-5 and TRBJ1-1, with D perhaps matching TRBD1 (6 bases). CDR3 length equals 14 residues. Trimming cost V 4 bases and J 1 base, with 11 bases left between them. Looked up from germline, CDR1 is SGHKS and CDR2 is YYEKEE (reference sequence). CDR3 region: CASSGLQGNTEAFF. CDR3 sequence (DNA): TGTGCCAGCAGCGGGTTACAGGGGAACACTGAAGCTTTCTTT. Full variable domain (remainder filled in from reference TRBV5-5 and TRBJ1-1): DAGVTQSPTHLIKTRGQQVTLRCSPISGHKSVSWYQQVLGQGPQFIFQYYEKEERGRGNFPDRFSARQFPNYSSELNVNALLLGDSALYLCASSGLQGNTEAFFGQGTRLTVV.

V usage is TRBV21-1 and J usage is TRBJ2-7; the table calls TRBD2, which could not be checked here. TRBV21-1 is shown as a pseudogene. The CDR3 spans 11 residues. This CDR3 is CASRPTYEQYF. CDR3 bases: TGTGCCAGCAGACCTACGTACGAGCAGTACTTC.

The chain joins TRBV29-1 to TRBJ1-1; D not resolved. Germline V gene sequence: CDR1 SQVTM, CDR2 ANQGSEA. The CDR3 sequence is 13 residues long. The V end lost 0 bases, the J end lost 10 bases, and 15 bases lay between the germline ends. The CDR3 DNA sequence: TGCAGCGTTGAAGAGGGCCAGAATTCGAGAGCTTTCTTT. Amino acid sequence: CSVEEGQNSRAFF.

The CDR3: CASSSYRQGGAYEQYV. The CDR3 region has the DNA TGTGCCAGCAGCTCGTACCGACAGGGCGGGGCCTACGAGCAGTACGTC. V and J are TRBV7-8 and TRBJ2-7; TRBD1 might be the D (7 bases). V lost 4 bases and J 2 bases, leaving 18 bases between the germline ends. The V gene's germline CDR1 is SGHVS and CDR2 FQNEAQ. The CDR3 runs to 16 residues.

The V gene is TRBV18, the J gene TRBJ1-1; D may be TRBD1 (5 bases). Trimming took off 6 bases at V and 6 bases at J, with 14 bases between the two ends. Looked up from germline, CDR1 is KGHSH and CDR2 is LQKENI. This CDR3 region has 13 residues. The CDR3 sequence is CASSPAEGAEAFF. Here the CDR3 DNA reads TGTGCCAGCTCTCCAGCCGAAGGGGCTGAAGCTTTCTTT.

V is TRBV7-8 and J is TRBJ2-7, with 7 bases fitting TRBD2. Germline CDR1 is SGHVS and CDR2 is FQNEAQ. The trim removed 2 bases at V and 6 bases at J, leaving 10 bases unmatched. The CDR3 sequence is 15 residues long. The CDR3 DNA reads TGTGCCAGCAGCTTACGACCAGCGGGAAGTCTCGAGCAGTACTTC. Translation gives CASSLRPAGSLEQYF.

V is TRBV11-3 and J is TRBJ1-1; 8 bases are a match to TRBD1. V shed 3 bases and J 1 base; nucleotides not matched to a gene: 1. CDR3 length: 14 residues. CDR1 SGHNT and CDR2 YENEEA come from the germline V gene. The CDR3 loop is CASSFRGPNTEAFF. CDR3 bases: TGTGCCAGCAGCTTCAGGGGGCCGAACACTGAAGCTTTCTTT.

The V gene is TRBV11-2, the J gene TRBJ2-1, with 7 bases lining up with TRBD2. Germline values: CDR1 SGHAT, CDR2 FQNNGV. J was trimmed by 4 bases and V by 3 bases; bases with no gene match: 9. There are 16 residues in the CDR3. CDR3 amino acids: CASSFPGGPPYNEQFF. The CDR3 coding sequence is TGTGCCAGCAGCTTTCCGGGAGGCCCCCCTTACAATGAGCAGTTCTTC.